One and the same sample provided the 14 T cell receptor beta chains below, sequenced in a study of cytomegalovirus exposure and HLA in healthy donors. Using immunoSEQ multiplex PCR, the repertoire was profiled, and TCRdb retains in-frame clones only, with some absent. The repertoire holds about 140,000 clones, with roughly 86% as singletons. Sequencing used PBMCs. These receptors were obtained from a woman younger than 45 in good health and CMV-seronegative.

The CDR3 here is CASSSLGTGEYEQYF. The CDR3 DNA follows: TGTGCCAGCAGTTCGCTTGGGACGGGGGAGTACGAGCAGTACTTC. The chain is built from TRBV27 and TRBJ2-7, with a tentative D call TRBD2 (6 bases). Trimming shortened V by 4 bases and J by 4 bases, and 17 bases separated the two germline ends. Germline values: CDR1 MNHEY, CDR2 SMNVEV (reference sequence). This CDR3 is built from 15 residues.

The chain couples TRBV18 to TRBJ1-1; 9 nucleotides agree with TRBD1. CDR1 KGHSH and CDR2 LQKENI come from the germline V gene. The CDR3 is 15 amino acids. V dropped 0 bases and J dropped 5; count of bases not matched to a gene: 4. The DNA of the CDR3 is TGTGCCAGCTCACCACCGACAGGGGGTGGAACTGAAGCTTTCTTT. It is translated as CASSPPTGGGTEAFF.

The chain uses TRBV11-2 and TRBJ1-1, with D unresolved. Trimming took 1 base from V and 1 from J, leaving 4 bases between them. This CDR3 spans 13 amino acids. Germline V gene data show CDR1 as SGHAT and CDR2 as FQNNGV. The CDR3 is CASSLVRNTEAFF. The DNA for the CDR3 is TGTGCCAGCAGCTTAGTTAGGAACACTGAAGCTTTCTTT.

This chain joins TRBV2 and TRBJ1-2, with D perhaps matching TRBD1 (5 bases). This CDR3 has 15 amino acids. V was clipped by 8 bases and J by 7 bases, with 23 bases between them. CDR1 and CDR2 (germline): SNHLY, FYNNEI. DNA of the CDR3: TGTGCCAGCTCCCCTATTTTGGGGCGCTCAGGTGGCTACACCTTC. Protein sequence: CASSPILGRSGGYTF. Full variable domain (remainder filled in from reference TRBV2 and TRBJ1-2): EPEVTQTPSHQVTQMGQEVILRCVPISNHLYFYWYRQILGQKVEFLVSFYNNEISEKSEIFDDQFSVERPDGSNFTLKIRSTKLEDSAMYFCASSPILGRSGGYTFGSGTRLTVV.

V is TRBV15 and J is TRBJ1-6; no definite D call. Germline V gene lookup returns CDR1 LNHNV and CDR2 YYDKDF (reference sequence). This CDR3 has 15 amino acids. The V end lost 0 bases, the J end lost 5 bases, and 8 bases lay between the germline ends. Here the CDR3 reads CATSRDPMDNSPLHF. Here the CDR3 DNA reads TGTGCCACCAGCAGAGATCCTATGGATAATTCACCCCTCCACTTT.

V is TRBV19 and J is TRBJ1-2; D is ambiguous. Germline V gene data show CDR1 as LNHDA and CDR2 as SQIVND (reference sequence). The CDR3 spans 15 residues. V dropped 0 bases and J dropped 6 bases, with 14 bases sitting between them. CDR3 in DNA: TGTGCCAGTAGTATAGATCGGGAGGGATTCCATGGCTACACCTTC. Translation: CASSIDREGFHGYTF.

The genes are TRBV27 and TRBJ2-1; weak D call: TRBD1 (5 bases). Germline CDR1 reads MNHEY; CDR2 reads SMNVEV (reference sequence). The CDR3 spans 15 residues. Trimming took off 5 bases at V and 3 bases at J, with 14 bases between the two ends. CDR3 loop: CASSTSGSFYNEQFF. The CDR3 DNA reads TGTGCCAGCAGTACTTCAGGGTCCTTCTACAATGAGCAGTTCTTC.

This clone was seen only once. V gene TRBV18 combines with J gene TRBJ2-3; D is unclear. Trimming removed 2 bases from V and 6 bases from J, with 18 bases in between. Germline V gene lookup returns CDR1 KGHSH and CDR2 LQKENI. The CDR3 has 16 residues. CDR3 bases: TGTGCCAGCTCACCAATACCTCACCCGAGGCTGGATACGCAGTATTTT. Translating it yields CASSPIPHPRLDTQYF.

The chain joins TRBV6-5 to TRBJ1-2; TRBD1 agrees at 11 bases. In germline, CDR1 is MNHEY, CDR2 SVGAGI. V was clipped by 5 bases and J by 8 bases; unmatched bases: 10. The CDR3 loop spans 15 amino acids. The CDR3 loop reads CASSGPDRGRWGYTF. CDR3 nucleotide sequence: TGTGCCAGCAGTGGGCCGGACAGGGGGCGATGGGGCTACACCTTC.

In this sample, this clone is medium-sized (0.01 to 0.1%). The chain couples TRBV28 to TRBJ1-2; 9 bases fit TRBD1. V shed 3 bases, J shed 8 bases, and the junction held 10 bases outside the gene matches. Germline V gene lookup returns CDR1 MDHEN and CDR2 SYDVKM. The CDR3 spans 15 residues. The CDR3 coding sequence is TGTGCCAGCAGTTTCTCTACAGGGGGCCTGTCCGGCTACACCTTC. Translating gives CASSFSTGGLSGYTF.

V and J are TRBV27 and TRBJ1-2; 7 bases match TRBD1. V was pared by 2 bases and J by 6 bases, with 18 bases of the junction left unmatched. The germline gives CDR1 MNHEY, CDR2 SMNVEV (reference sequence). This CDR3 is built from 18 residues. CDR3 nucleotides: TGTGCCAGCAGTTTAGCCCCACCCCGGACAGGTCGGGCGGATGGCTACACCTTC. It yields the protein CASSLAPPRTGRADGYTF.

The chain combines TRBV16 with TRBJ1-4, with a possible D match to TRBD1 (5 bases). Trimming shortened V by 5 bases and J by 6 bases, and 22 bases separated the two germline ends. Per germline, CDR1 KGHSY and CDR2 FQNENV. This CDR3 has 17 amino acids. The CDR3 here is CASSSTMWGGQDEKLFF. CDR3 sequence (DNA): TGTGCCAGCAGCTCGACAATGTGGGGGGGTCAGGATGAAAAACTGTTTTTT.

The chain carries TRBV6-5 and TRBJ2-3; a possible D gene is TRBD2 (7 bases). The CDR3 consists of 14 residues. Trimming took 4 bases from V and 3 from J, leaving 11 bases between them. In germline, CDR1 is MNHEY, CDR2 SVGAGI. The CDR3 DNA sequence: TGTGCCAGCAGTTGGGGGGGCCTAACAGATACGCAGTATTTT. Translation: CASSWGGLTDTQYF.

Concerning this clone itself: Other DNA sequences in the sample encode the same CDR3. This chain joins TRBV2 and TRBJ2-3; TRBD2 agrees at 13 bases. The trim removed 6 bases at V and 2 bases at J, leaving 2 bases unmatched. The CDR3 length is 15 residues. Germline loops: CDR1 SNHLY, CDR2 FYNNEI. CDR3 sequence reads: CASRGLAGVTDTQYF. The CDR3 DNA follows: TGTGCCAGCAGAGGACTAGCGGGGGTCACAGATACGCAGTATTTT.